This T cell receptor (beta chain) is drawn from a study of blood T cell repertoires in COVID-19. The overall study: COVID-19 samples from acute and convalescent phases originated in the United States, Italy and Spain. From T cells, B-cell-depleted T cells, or PBMCs came the material, which was cDNA or gDNA.

Clones were read by immunoSEQ multiplex PCR, and TCRdb kept only the in-frame ones, dropping some. In the table there are roughly 100,000 clones, about 70% of which are singletons. This clone occurred a few times. This TCR was recovered from a human donor with acute or convalescent COVID-19. The donor label of this sample is uncertain. The sample was peripheral blood.

The CDR3 DNA reads TGCGCCAGCAGCTTGGGGGGCCGGGTCAGCACAGATACGCAGTATTTT. Residues: CASSLGGRVSTDTQYF. V usage is TRBV5-1 and J usage is TRBJ2-3, with D possibly matching TRBD1 (5 bases). V was clipped by 0 bases and J by 0 bases, with 11 bases between them. This CDR3 comprises 16 residues. From germline, CDR1 is SGHRS and CDR2 YFSETQ.